Shown below are 11 T cell receptor beta chains from a single sample sequenced in a study of blood T cell repertoires in COVID-19. The assay was immunoSEQ multiplex PCR, and TCRdb's table has in-frame clones only and misses some. This table has tens of thousands of clones, roughly 84% appearing once. The sample was peripheral blood. These receptor sequences come from a woman aged 65 to 85 with acute or convalescent COVID-19.

The chain's CDR3 is CASSLGLSVNTEAFF. CDR3 nucleotide sequence: TGTGCCAGCAGCTTAGGACTATCGGTGAACACTGAAGCTTTCTTT. V is TRBV11-2 and J is TRBJ1-1; no clear D gene. CDR1 is SGHAT, CDR2 FQNNGV, per germline. The CDR3 is made up of 15 amino acids. Between the trimmed V and J ends, which lost 1 base and 0 bases, there was a span of 9 bases.

The chain carries TRBV3-1 (or the pseudogene TRBV3-2) and TRBJ1-2; TRBD1 matches at 7 bases. Trimming took 2 bases from V and 6 from J; bases not matched to a gene: 6. The V gene's germline CDR1 is LGHDT and CDR2 YNNKEL (reference sequence). There are 14 residues in the CDR3. This chain's CDR3 is CASSQSTQGHGYTF. The CDR3 DNA reads TGTGCCAGCAGCCAATCAACACAGGGGCATGGCTACACCTTC.

V gene TRBV15 combines with J gene TRBJ2-7, with 8 bases aligning to TRBD1. V lost 5 bases, J lost 6 bases, and 9 bases stayed unmatched. Germline V gene sequence: CDR1 LNHNV, CDR2 YYDKDF (reference sequence). This CDR3 is 14 amino acids long. In DNA, the CDR3 is TGTGCCACCAGCTGGAGACAGGGGATAGGCGAGCAGTACGTC. It specifies CATSWRQGIGEQYV.

The V and J genes are TRBV6-2 or TRBV6-3 and TRBJ1-2; D is undetermined. CDR1 MNHEY and CDR2 SVGEGT come from the germline V gene. CDR3 length equals 14 residues. Trimming took off 0 bases at V and 4 bases at J, with 9 bases between the two ends. The CDR3 region is CASSYSGSAYGYTF. DNA for the CDR3: TGTGCCAGCAGTTACTCCGGAAGCGCCTATGGCTACACCTTC.

The chain joins TRBV27 to TRBJ1-2; tentative D call: TRBD1 (5 bases). The germline CDR1 and CDR2 sequences are MNHEY and SMNVEV (reference sequence). V was clipped by 6 bases and J by 4 bases, with 15 bases between them. The CDR3 runs to 14 residues. CDR3 in amino acids: CASSRTRGSYGYTF. CDR3 bases: TGTGCCAGCAGCCGAACAAGGGGCTCCTATGGCTACACCTTC.

This chain uses TRBV5-1 with TRBJ1-1, with 9 positions matching TRBD1. The CDR3 totals 13 residues. In germline, CDR1 is SGHRS, CDR2 YFSETQ. V dropped 7 bases and J dropped 4; count of bases not matched to a gene: 5. The CDR3 nucleotides read TGCGCCAGCCGGGGGGACAGGGCCACTGAAGCTTTCTTT. Translated, it gives CASRGDRATEAFF.

CDR3 sequence reads: CAWKSETPLNYGYTF. DNA for the CDR3: TGTGCCTGGAAGAGCGAGACCCCTTTAAACTATGGCTACACCTTC. The J gene is TRBJ1-2, the V gene TRBV30, with D hard to call. V was shortened by 4 bases and J by 2 bases, with 17 bases between the two germline ends. The CDR3 totals 15 residues. Germline V gives CDR1 GTSNPN, CDR2 SVGIG (reference sequence).

This clone has only a few counts. The chain recombines TRBV5-5 with TRBJ1-5, with TRBD1 matching over 7 bases. Germline V gene sequence: CDR1 SGHKS, CDR2 YYEKEE (reference sequence). The ends lost 4 bases at V and 9 bases at J; junction bases unmatched: 7. The CDR3 is 13 amino acids. As DNA, the CDR3 is TGTGCCAGCAGCCACGAGGCAGGGGGGCCCCAGCATTTT. It translates to CASSHEAGGPQHF.

The CDR3 DNA sequence: TGTGCCAGCGGAACAGGGGGCACAGATACGCAGTATTTT. Its translation: CASGTGGTDTQYF. The V call is TRBV7-2, the J call TRBJ2-3, with 7 positions matching TRBD1. V lost 8 bases, J lost 1 base, and 3 bases stayed unmatched. The CDR3 loop spans 13 amino acids. In germline, CDR1 is SGHTA, CDR2 FQGNSA.

J is TRBJ2-2 and V is TRBV27, with 10 bases aligning to TRBD1. CDR1 is MNHEY and CDR2 is SMNVEV in the germline V gene (reference sequence). The trim removed 1 base at V and 4 bases at J, leaving 9 bases unmatched. The CDR3 is made up of 18 amino acids. CDR3 DNA: TGTGCCAGCAGTTTATTCTTCGGGACAGGGGAATTCACCGGGGAGCTGTTTTTT. Amino acids: CASSLFFGTGEFTGELFF.

This sequence joins TRBV28 and TRBJ1-5; D perhaps matches TRBD1 (5 bases). There are 16 residues in the CDR3. Trimming took off 3 bases at V and 4 bases at J, with 16 bases between the two ends. Per the germline V gene, CDR1 is MDHEN and CDR2 is SYDVKM. The CDR3 coding sequence is TGTGCCAGCAGTTTTAGGCGGCAGGGAAGTAATCAGCCCCAGCATTTT. This gives the protein CASSFRRQGSNQPQHF.